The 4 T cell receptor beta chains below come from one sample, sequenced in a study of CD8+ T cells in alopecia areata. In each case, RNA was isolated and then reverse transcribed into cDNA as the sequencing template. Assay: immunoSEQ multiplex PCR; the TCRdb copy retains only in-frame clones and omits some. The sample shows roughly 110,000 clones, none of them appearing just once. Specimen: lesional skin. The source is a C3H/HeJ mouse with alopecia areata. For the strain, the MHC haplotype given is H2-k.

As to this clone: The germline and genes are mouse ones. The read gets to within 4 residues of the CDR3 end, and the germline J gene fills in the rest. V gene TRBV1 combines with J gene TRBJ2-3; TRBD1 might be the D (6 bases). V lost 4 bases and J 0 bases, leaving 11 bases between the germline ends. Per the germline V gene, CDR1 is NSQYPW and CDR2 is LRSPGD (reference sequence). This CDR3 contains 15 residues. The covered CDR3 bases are TGCACCTGCAGTGGGGGACAAGATAGTGCAGAA. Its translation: CTCSGGQDSAE. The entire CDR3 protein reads CTCSGGQDSAETLYF.

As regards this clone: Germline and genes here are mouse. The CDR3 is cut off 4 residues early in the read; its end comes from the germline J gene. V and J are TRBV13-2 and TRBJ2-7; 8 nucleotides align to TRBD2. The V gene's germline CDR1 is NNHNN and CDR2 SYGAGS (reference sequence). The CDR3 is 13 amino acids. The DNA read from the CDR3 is TGTGCCAGCGATCGACTGGGGTCGTAT. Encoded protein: CASDRLGSY. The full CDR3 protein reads CASDRLGSYEQYF.

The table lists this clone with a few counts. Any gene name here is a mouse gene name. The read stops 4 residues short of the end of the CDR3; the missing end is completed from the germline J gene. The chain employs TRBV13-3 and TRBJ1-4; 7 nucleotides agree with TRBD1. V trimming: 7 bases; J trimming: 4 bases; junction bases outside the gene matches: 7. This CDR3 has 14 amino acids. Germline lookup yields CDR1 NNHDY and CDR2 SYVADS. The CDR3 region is CASGKTGNNERLFF. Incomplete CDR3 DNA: TGTGCCAGCGGGAAGACAGGGAACAACGAA. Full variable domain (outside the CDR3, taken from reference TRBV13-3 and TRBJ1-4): EAAVTQSPRSKVAVTGGKVTLSCHQTNNHDYMYWYRQDTGHGLRLIHYSYVADSTEKGDIPDGYKASRPSQENFSLILELASLSQTAVYFCASGKTGNNERLFFGHGTKLSVL.

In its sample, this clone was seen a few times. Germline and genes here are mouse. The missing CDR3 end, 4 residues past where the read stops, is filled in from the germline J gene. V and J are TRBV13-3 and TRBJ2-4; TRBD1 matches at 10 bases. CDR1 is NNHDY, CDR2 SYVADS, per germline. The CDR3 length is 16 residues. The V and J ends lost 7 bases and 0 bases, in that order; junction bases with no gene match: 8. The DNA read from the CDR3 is TGTGCCAGCCAACCGGGACAGGGGACGAGTCAAAAC. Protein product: CASQPGQGTSQN. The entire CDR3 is CASQPGQGTSQNTLYF.